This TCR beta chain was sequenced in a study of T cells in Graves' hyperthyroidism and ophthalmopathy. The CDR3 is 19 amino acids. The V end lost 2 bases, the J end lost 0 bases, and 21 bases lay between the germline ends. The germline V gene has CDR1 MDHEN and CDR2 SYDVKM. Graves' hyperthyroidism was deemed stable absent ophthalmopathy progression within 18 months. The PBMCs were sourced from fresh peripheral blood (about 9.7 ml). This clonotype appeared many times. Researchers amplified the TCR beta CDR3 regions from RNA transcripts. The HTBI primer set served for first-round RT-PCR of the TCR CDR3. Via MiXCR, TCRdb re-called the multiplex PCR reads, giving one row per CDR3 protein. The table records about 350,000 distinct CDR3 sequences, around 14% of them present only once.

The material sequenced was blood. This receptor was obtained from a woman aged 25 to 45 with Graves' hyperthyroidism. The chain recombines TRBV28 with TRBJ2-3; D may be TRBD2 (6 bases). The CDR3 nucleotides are TGTGCCAGCAGTTTAAATATGGTAGCGGCTGCCCGAAGCACAGATACGCAGTATTTT. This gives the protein CASSLNMVAAARSTDTQYF. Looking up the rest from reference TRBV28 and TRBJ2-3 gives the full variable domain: DVKVTQSSRYLVKRTGEKVFLECVQDMDHENMFWYRQDPGLGLRLIYFSYDVKMKEKGDIPEGYSVSREKKERFSLILESASTNQTSMYLCASSLNMVAAARSTDTQYFGPGTRLTVL.